The 18 T cell receptor beta chains listed next were all sequenced from one sample in a study of T cell changes during pregnancy in multiple sclerosis (dated by TCRdb to about 2019). Libraries were constructed by the immunoSEQ multiplex PCR assay. The clones in this table, taken by TCRdb from immuneACCESS, are in-frame only. Not every clone is retained; where verified, under half of the shortfall comes from an unresolved V gene, and the cause of the rest is unknown. The sample profile shows 55,000 to 70,000 clones; around 92% of them were found once. The biggest ten clones account for less than 4% of the sample. The starting material was CD8+ T cells from peripheral blood mononuclear cells, obtained in the third trimester of pregnancy. These receptors all stem from a female donor in good health, enrolled as a control in a pregnancy study.

As to this clone: This same CDR3 is encoded by further DNA sequences in the sample. This chain connects TRBV4-3 to TRBJ1-2; 10 bases agree with TRBD1. Germline V gene data show CDR1 as LGHNA and CDR2 as YSLEER. The CDR3 sequence is 14 residues long. V shed 3 bases and J 2 bases; nucleotides not matched to a gene: 0. CDR3 residues: CASSQDRGNYGYTF. Here the CDR3 DNA reads TGCGCCAGCAGCCAGGACAGGGGGAACTATGGCTACACCTTC.

The chain uses TRBV6-5 and TRBJ2-1, with 9 bases matching TRBD2. Germline loops: CDR1 MNHEY, CDR2 SVGAGI. Losses at the gene ends were 6 bases for V and 4 bases for J; bases not matched to a gene: 7. CDR3 size: 15 residues. In DNA, the CDR3 is TGTGCCAGCAGCCAATGGGCGGGGGGGTACAATGAGCAGTTCTTC. Translated: CASSQWAGGYNEQFF.

V is TRBV12-5 and J is TRBJ2-7; tentatively, D is TRBD2 (5 bases). Trimming took off 3 bases at V and 4 bases at J, with 13 bases between the two ends. This CDR3 spans 14 amino acids. Germline V gene data show CDR1 as LGHNT and CDR2 as FRNRAP. The CDR3 DNA follows: TGTGCTAGTGGTTTCTTCGGGAACTATTACGAGCAGTACTTC. This encodes CASGFFGNYYEQYF.

V and J are TRBV4-1 and TRBJ1-3; 7 nucleotides line up with TRBD1. The CDR3 contains 16 residues. Per the germline V gene, CDR1 is MGHRA and CDR2 is YSYEKL. V dropped 0 bases and J dropped 2; count of bases not matched to a gene: 4. The CDR3 reads CASSQDGGGAGNTIYF. CDR3 sequence (DNA): TGCGCCAGCAGCCAAGATGGAGGGGGCGCTGGAAACACCATATATTTT.

The chain uses TRBV29-1 and TRBJ1-1; D possibly corresponds to TRBD1 (5 bases). Trimming removed 1 base at V and 5 bases at J, with 23 bases between. CDR3 length equals 17 residues. CDR1 is SQVTM, CDR2 ANQGSEA, per germline. The DNA of the CDR3 is TGCAGCGTTGAAGCCGTTGTCACAGGTAGGCGGTTGACTGAAGCTTTCTTT. Translating it yields CSVEAVVTGRRLTEAFF.

The V gene is TRBV4-2, the J gene TRBJ2-5; perhaps TRBD2 as D (6 bases). The length of the CDR3 is 16 residues. Looked up from germline, CDR1 is LGHNA and CDR2 is YNFKEQ. Trimming took off 2 bases at V and 0 bases at J, with 13 bases between the two ends. The CDR3 DNA reads as TGTGCCAGCAGCCAATGGGGGGACCGCTACCAAGAGACCCAGTACTTC. Its translation is CASSQWGDRYQETQYF.

J is TRBJ1-6 and V is TRBV27, with D perhaps TRBD1 (5 bases). V was clipped by 2 bases and J by 8 bases, with 13 bases between them. The CDR3 runs to 15 residues. Per the germline V gene, CDR1 is MNHEY and CDR2 is SMNVEV (reference sequence). The CDR3 DNA sequence: TGTGCCAGCAGTTTAAGTTGGGGCGAAGATTCACCCCTCCACTTT. The encoded protein is CASSLSWGEDSPLHF.

This clone was seen only once. V usage is TRBV7-9 and J usage is TRBJ1-2; 8 bases line up with TRBD1. V shed 5 bases and J 4 bases; nucleotides not matched to a gene: 9. The CDR3 sequence is 15 residues long. CDR1 is SEHNR and CDR2 is FQNEAQ in the germline V gene (reference sequence). The chain's CDR3 is CASSRLDRDGYGYTF. The CDR3 DNA sequence: TGTGCCAGCAGCCGTCTGGACAGGGACGGCTATGGCTACACCTTC.

The chain recombines TRBV19 with TRBJ1-3; 7 nucleotides match TRBD1. CDR3 length equals 15 residues. The V segment lost 2 bases and the J segment 7 bases; nucleotides outside the gene matches: 8. Looked up from germline, CDR1 is LNHDA and CDR2 is SQIVND (reference sequence). In DNA form, the CDR3 reads TGTGCCAGTAGTATAACGACAGGGATCAGGAACACCATATATTTT. Protein sequence: CASSITTGIRNTIYF.

This chain uses TRBV6-6 with TRBJ2-1; the D is unclear. Germline V lookup: CDR1 MNHNY, CDR2 SVGAGI (reference sequence). V gave up 7 bases and J gave up 0 bases, with 16 bases separating them. This CDR3 has 16 amino acids. Here the CDR3 DNA reads TGTGCCAGCATCCGCGCCCTTATAAGCTCCTACAATGAGCAGTTCTTC. This codes for CASIRALISSYNEQFF.

Comment on this clone: Relative to the germline gene, one junction end is altered; a read error may explain this. The chain recombines TRBV7-6 with TRBJ2-1, with 8 bases aligning to TRBD2. The CDR3 has 12 amino acids. The germline CDR1 and CDR2 sequences are SGHVS and FNYEAQ. CDR3 loop: CASSLAAGAWIF. CDR3 nucleotides: TGTGCCAGCAGCTTAGCAGCGGGGGCCTGGATCTTC.

The chain has TRBV27 and TRBJ2-5; no reliable D call. The ends were cut back, 5 bases at V and 0 bases at J, with 4 bases in the middle. The germline V gene encodes CDR1 MNHEY and CDR2 SMNVEV (reference sequence). The CDR3 covers 12 residues. CDR3 nucleotides: TGTGCCAGCAGTCCCAACCAAGAGACCCAGTACTTC. Translation gives CASSPNQETQYF.

Only one count was recorded for this clone. The rearrangement joins TRBV7-9 to TRBJ2-2; 8 nucleotides match TRBD1. This CDR3 has 16 amino acids. From germline, CDR1 is SEHNR and CDR2 FQNEAQ (reference sequence). Germline trimming cut 3 bases from V and 6 bases from J; bases unmatched to any gene: 9. The CDR3 coding sequence is TGTGCCAGCAGCTTTTCGCAGGGGGCTGCCCCCGGGGAGCTGTTTTTT. Its translation is CASSFSQGAAPGELFF.

The CDR3 DNA reads as TGTGCCAGCAGCTTAGAGTACAACTCCTACGAGCAGTACTTC. Translation gives CASSLEYNSYEQYF. The V call is TRBV7-6, the J call TRBJ2-7; D remains unclear. Germline CDR1 SGHVS, CDR2 FNYEAQ. Trimming shortened V by 1 base and J by 0 bases, and 7 bases separated the two germline ends. The CDR3 runs 14 residues.

V is TRBV30 and J is TRBJ1-4; TRBD1 matches at 9 bases. Germline loops: CDR1 GTSNPN, CDR2 SVGIG (reference sequence). V was pared by 3 bases and J by 8 bases, with 7 bases of the junction left unmatched. The CDR3 consists of 14 residues. CDR3 DNA: TGTGCCTGGAGCGCCGGGACAGGGAGGGAAAAACTGTTTTTT. This encodes CAWSAGTGREKLFF. Filled out from reference TRBV30 and TRBJ1-4, the complete variable domain reads SQTIHQWPATLVQPVGSPLSLECTVEGTSNPNLYWYRQAAGRGLQLLFYSVGIGQISSEVPQNLSASRPQDRQFILSSKKLLLSDSGFYLCAWSAGTGREKLFFGSGTQLSVL.

The CDR3 DNA follows: TGTGCCAGTGGACCCGACAGAAACAATGAGCAGTTCTTC. It codes for CASGPDRNNEQFF. The rearrangement uses TRBV27 and TRBJ2-1, with a weak D call TRBD1 (5 bases). V was cut by 9 bases and J by 5 bases, with 14 bases left in between. CDR1 is MNHEY, CDR2 SMNVEV, per germline (reference sequence). This CDR3 has 13 residues.

This rearrangement joins TRBV4-3 to TRBJ2-7; TRBD2 matches 10 bases. Germline lookup yields CDR1 LGHNA and CDR2 YSLEER. J lost 7 bases, V lost 4 bases, and 7 bases had no gene match. This CDR3 contains 14 residues. CDR3 sequence: CASSLLAGPGEQYF. CDR3 coding DNA: TGCGCCAGCAGCCTACTAGCGGGGCCTGGGGAGCAGTACTTC.

This CDR3 is CASSFSGARGGYTF. The CDR3 nucleotides read TGTGCCAGCAGCTTTTCAGGGGCCAGGGGGGGCTACACCTTC. This sequence joins TRBV7-9 and TRBJ1-2, with 7 bases that match TRBD1. J lost 8 bases, V lost 3 bases, and 9 bases had no gene match. CDR3 length: 14 amino acids. Germline V lookup: CDR1 SEHNR, CDR2 FQNEAQ (reference sequence).